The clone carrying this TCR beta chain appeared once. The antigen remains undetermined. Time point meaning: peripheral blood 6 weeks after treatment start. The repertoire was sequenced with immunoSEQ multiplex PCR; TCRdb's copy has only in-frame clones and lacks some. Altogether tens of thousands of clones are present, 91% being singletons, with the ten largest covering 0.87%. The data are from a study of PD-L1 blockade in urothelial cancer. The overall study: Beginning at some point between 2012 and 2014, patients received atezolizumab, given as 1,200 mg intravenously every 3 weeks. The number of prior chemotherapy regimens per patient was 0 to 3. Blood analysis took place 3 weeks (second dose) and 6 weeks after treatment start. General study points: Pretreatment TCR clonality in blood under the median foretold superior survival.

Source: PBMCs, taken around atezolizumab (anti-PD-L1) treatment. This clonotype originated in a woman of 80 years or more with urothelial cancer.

The CDR3 loop reads CAISYSTDPYNEQFF. CDR3 nucleotides: TGTGCCATCAGTTACTCGACAGACCCCTACAATGAGCAGTTCTTC. This chain links TRBV10-3 with TRBJ2-1, with D possibly being TRBD1 (5 bases). The V end was cut by 5 bases, the J end by 2 bases, with 13 bases between. The CDR3 is made up of 15 amino acids. The germline CDR1 and CDR2 sequences are ENHRY and SYGVKD.